This T cell receptor (beta chain) was recorded in a study of Ad26.COV2.S vaccination and SARS-CoV-2 variants. Study background: The trial was COV1001 and the donor's arm was Ad26.COV2.S. Donor got 5x10^10 or 1x10^11 viral particles of Ad26.COV2.S.

CDR3 size: 18 residues. Unmatched junction bases numbered 7, after V lost 2 bases and J lost 2 bases. The V gene's germline CDR1 is SGHTA and CDR2 FQGNSA. Repertoires were generated with immunoSEQ multiplex PCR, while TCRdb's copy carries only in-frame clones and drops some. The table lists 400,000 or so clones, about nine tenths of them singletons. The treatment: 19 received Ad26.COV2.S at low or high dose, single or two shots; 5 received placebo; per-sample allocation not given. Specimens were obtained on day 63 following the first vaccine or placebo injection. Vaccination employed an Ad26 vector expressing the Wuhan-strain SARS-CoV-2 spike.

The chain links TRBV7-2 to TRBJ2-4, with 12 bases aligning to TRBD2. Sequenced material: peripheral blood, taken in a trial of Ad26.COV2.S vaccine versus placebo. This clonotype was obtained from a person between 18 and 65 years old who received the Ad26.COV2.S COVID-19 vaccine or a placebo. CDR3 in amino acids: CASSLLPSGGATKNIQYF. CDR3 bases: TGTGCCAGCAGCTTATTGCCTAGCGGGGGGGCAACCAAAAACATTCAGTACTTC.